This TCR beta chain emerged from a study of control samples from healthy donors and cancer patients. Trimming removed 6 bases at V and 3 bases at J, with 9 bases between. The CDR3 runs to 13 residues. CDR1 LNHDA and CDR2 SQIVND come from the germline V gene (reference sequence). Sequencing was performed with immunoSEQ multiplex PCR; in TCRdb, only in-frame clones are kept and a portion is missing. The sample yields 53,000 or so clones, roughly nine tenths seen once. The V gene is TRBV19, the J gene TRBJ1-5; D not certain. The TCR originated in a man aged 55 to 69 with head and neck cancer. Sequencing used PBMCs. The CDR3 sequence: CASSNHNNQPQHF. DNA for the CDR3: TGTGCCAGTAGCAACCATAACAATCAGCCCCAGCATTTT.